One and the same sample provided the 23 T cell receptor beta chains below, sequenced in a study of cytomegalovirus exposure and HLA in healthy donors. PCR amplification relied on 60 Vbeta primers (plus 13 Jbeta primers). This table comes from immunoSEQ multiplex PCR, and its TCRdb copy is limited to in-frame clones, with some not included. The repertoire holds about 170,000 clones, with around 78% as singletons. Sequencing was done on a sample of PBMCs. The origin of the receptors is a woman aged 30 to 39 in good health and CMV-seropositive.

This clone was seen a few times. The rearrangement joins TRBV4-3 to TRBJ1-1, with TRBD1 identical over 7 bases. Trimming took 1 base from V and 8 from J; bases not matched to a gene: 4. Per germline, CDR1 LGHNA and CDR2 YSLEER. The length of the CDR3 is 13 residues. CDR3 DNA sequence: TGCGCCAGCAGCCAAGGATGGGACAGAGAAGCTTTCTTT. Residues: CASSQGWDREAFF.

The rearrangement joins TRBV5-3 to TRBJ2-5, with 9 bases aligning to TRBD1. TRBV5-3 falls under the ORF class, with uncertain function. V was pared by 1 base and J by 0 bases, with 4 bases of the junction left unmatched. This CDR3 contains 16 residues. The CDR3 DNA reads as TGTGCCAGAAGCTTGCCGGGGACAGGGAACCAAGAGACCCAGTACTTC. Protein: CARSLPGTGNQETQYF.

The chain has TRBV9 and TRBJ2-7; TRBD2 matches at 7 bases. Germline V gene data show CDR1 as SGDLS and CDR2 as YYNGEE. CDR3 length: 16 residues. J lost 2 bases, V lost 0 bases, and 8 bases had no gene match. The CDR3 DNA reads as TGTGCCAGCAGCGTAGATTTGCGGGGGAGTACCTACGAGCAGTACTTC. This translates into CASSVDLRGSTYEQYF.

This chain links TRBV4-3 with TRBJ2-7; D not resolved. The CDR3 consists of 15 residues. Deletions cut 1 base from V and 0 bases from J, with 10 bases between. Germline CDR1 and CDR2: LGHNA and YSLEER. CDR3 in DNA: TGCGCCAGCAGCCAAGTAAATAAGAGCTCCTACGAGCAGTACTTC. Its protein is CASSQVNKSSYEQYF.

This chain joins TRBV7-8 and TRBJ2-3; 8 bases are a match to TRBD1. The CDR3 covers 15 residues. Losses at the gene ends were 3 bases for V and 7 bases for J; bases not matched to a gene: 9. Germline V gene data show CDR1 as SGHVS and CDR2 as FQNEAQ. CDR3 in amino acids: CASSFTTGDIHTQYF. For the CDR3, the DNA is TGTGCCAGCAGCTTCACGACAGGGGACATACATACGCAGTATTTT.

The chain couples TRBV23-1 to TRBJ1-5, with D perhaps TRBD1 (5 bases). TRBV23-1 is annotated as an ORF whose role is uncertain. This CDR3 comprises 17 residues. Between the trimmed V and J ends, which lost 0 bases and 4 bases, there was a span of 16 bases. As DNA, the CDR3 is TGCGCCAGCAGTCAATCGGGAAGGGGCAAGAAGAATCAGCCCCAGCATTTT. It yields the protein CASSQSGRGKKNQPQHF.

The chain recombines TRBV18 with TRBJ1-2; D is possibly TRBD1 (5 bases). Germline V gene data show CDR1 as KGHSH and CDR2 as LQKENI. V gave up 2 bases and J gave up 0 bases, with 10 bases separating them. This CDR3 is 15 amino acids long. The CDR3, as DNA: TGTGCCAGCTCACCAAACGACAGCCCTAACTATGGCTACACCTTC. Amino acids: CASSPNDSPNYGYTF.

V and J are TRBV12-2 and TRBJ1-4; the table gives TRBD1 as D, unverified against the DNA. TRBV12-2 is reported as a pseudogene. This CDR3 region has 17 residues. CDR3 in amino acids: CASRLATGGGSNEKLFF. The CDR3 bases are TGTGCAAGTCGCTTAGCGACAGGGGGCGGAAGTAATGAAAAACTGTTTTTT.

The genes are TRBV29-1 and TRBJ2-3; 7 nucleotides align to TRBD2. The CDR3 contains 14 residues. From germline, CDR1 is SQVTM and CDR2 ANQGSEA. Germline trimming cut 3 bases from V and 5 bases from J; bases unmatched to any gene: 8. The chain's CDR3 is CSVDTSAQRDTQYF. The CDR3 DNA is TGCAGCGTTGATACTAGCGCCCAGAGAGATACGCAGTATTTT.

CDR3 amino acids: CASSLGVAGTEAFF. CDR3 nucleotides: TGTGCCAGCAGCTTAGGGGTCGCAGGCACTGAAGCTTTCTTT. The chain carries TRBV7-2 and TRBJ1-1; no reliable D call. The CDR3 sequence is 14 residues long. Trimming removed 1 base at V and 4 bases at J, with 10 bases between. Germline-derived CDR1 and CDR2 are SGHTA and FQGNSA.

The CDR3 DNA is TGTGCCAGCAGCGTAGAAACAGTCACTGAAGCTTTCTTT. Its translation: CASSVETVTEAFF. The chain carries TRBV9 and TRBJ1-1; D is ambiguous. V shed 0 bases and J shed 4 bases, with 7 bases lying between them. The germline V gene encodes CDR1 SGDLS and CDR2 YYNGEE. There are 13 residues in the CDR3.

In its sample, this clone was seen once. The J gene is TRBJ2-7, the V gene TRBV11-2; possible D gene TRBD1, 5 bases. This CDR3 spans 15 amino acids. V lost 7 bases and J 2 bases, leaving 18 bases between the germline ends. Germline CDR1 SGHAT, CDR2 FQNNGV. CDR3: CASIDRSEVPYEQYF. The CDR3 DNA follows: TGTGCCAGCATAGACAGATCCGAGGTACCCTACGAGCAGTACTTC. The whole variable domain, filled in from reference TRBV11-2 and TRBJ2-7, reads EAGVAQSPRYKIIEKRQSVAFWCNPISGHATLYWYQQILGQGPKLLIQFQNNGVVDDSQLPKDRFSAERLKGVDSTLKIQPAKLEDSAVYLCASIDRSEVPYEQYFGPGTRLTVT.

Comment on this clone: A read error may produce the germline difference seen at one junction end. V usage is TRBV6-5 and J usage is TRBJ1-1; D perhaps matches TRBD1 (6 bases). This CDR3 region has 13 residues. Germline V gene data show CDR1 as MNHEY and CDR2 as SVGAGI. The CDR3 DNA reads TGTGCCGGCAGCCCCTTACAGGGTTCTGAAGCTTTCTTT. It encodes CAGSPLQGSEAFF.

V is TRBV10-1 and J is TRBJ1-1; the match to TRBD1 covers 8 bases. CDR1 is WNHNN, CDR2 SYGVQD, per germline (reference sequence). The CDR3 runs 19 residues. The V gene end was trimmed by 0 bases and the J gene end by 2 bases; junction bases not matched to a gene: 14. Written as DNA, the CDR3 is TGCGCCAGCAGTGAGTCGCACTCATGGACAGGGACAGACAACACTGAAGCTTTCTTT. It specifies CASSESHSWTGTDNTEAFF.

CDR3 sequence reads: CASSPPLALAEAFF. In nucleotides, the CDR3 is TGTGCCAGCTCACCACCCCTAGCCTTGGCTGAAGCTTTCTTT. The chain carries TRBV18 and TRBJ1-1, with no clear D. Per the germline V gene, CDR1 is KGHSH and CDR2 is LQKENI. The CDR3 runs 14 residues. The V end was cut by 0 bases, the J end by 6 bases, with 11 bases between.

This clone was observed a few times. The genes are TRBV25-1 and TRBJ1-4; D not resolved. CDR3 length: 12 amino acids. Germline CDR1 MGHDK, CDR2 SYGVNS. Trimming cost V 6 bases and J 4 bases, with 6 bases left between them. The CDR3 region is CASREDNEKLFF. CDR3 bases: TGTGCCAGCAGGGAGGATAATGAAAAACTGTTTTTT. Full variable domain (rest looked up from reference TRBV25-1 and TRBJ1-4): EADIYQTPRYLVIGTGKKITLECSQTMGHDKMYWYQQDPGMELHLIHYSYGVNSTEKGDLSSESTVSRIRTEHFPLTLESARPSHTSQYLCASREDNEKLFFGSGTQLSVL.

The chain uses TRBV9 and TRBJ1-1; 7 bases match TRBD1. Per the germline V gene, CDR1 is SGDLS and CDR2 is YYNGEE. Trimming took 3 bases from V and 2 from J; bases not matched to a gene: 7. The CDR3 extends over 15 amino acids. Here the CDR3 reads CASSALGQSNTEAFF. The CDR3 DNA follows: TGTGCCAGCAGCGCTCTGGGACAGTCAAACACTGAAGCTTTCTTT. Full variable domain (outside the CDR3, taken from reference TRBV9 and TRBJ1-1): DSGVTQTPKHLITATGQRVTLRCSPRSGDLSVYWYQQSLDQGLQFLIQYYNGEERAKGNILERFSAQQFPDLHSELNLSSLELGDSALYFCASSALGQSNTEAFFGQGTRLTVV.

V and J are TRBV4-1 and TRBJ2-1; perhaps TRBD1 as D (5 bases). Between the trimmed V and J ends, which lost 4 bases and 7 bases, there was a span of 26 bases. Looked up from germline, CDR1 is MGHRA and CDR2 is YSYEKL. There are 18 residues in the CDR3. The CDR3 is CASSLAKGLRTINNEQFF. The CDR3 region has the DNA TGCGCCAGCAGCCTTGCCAAAGGATTGCGGACAATTAATAATGAGCAGTTCTTC.

The V and J genes are TRBV5-1 and TRBJ1-1, with no clear D. Germline V gives CDR1 SGHRS, CDR2 YFSETQ. The V gene lost 2 bases and the J gene lost 1 base, with 12 bases spanning the gap. This CDR3 contains 15 residues. The CDR3 nucleotides read TGCGCCAGCAGCTTCTCCTCGGGAGGGAACACTGAAGCTTTCTTT. Protein sequence: CASSFSSGGNTEAFF.

The gene calls are TRBV2 and TRBJ2-7; D is perhaps TRBD2 (5 bases). The length of the CDR3 is 14 residues. CDR1 SNHLY and CDR2 FYNNEI come from the germline V gene. Between the trimmed V and J ends, which lost 7 bases and 5 bases, there was a span of 18 bases. The CDR3 is CASIRGLDRNEQYF. As DNA, the CDR3 is TGTGCCAGCATTCGCGGGCTAGACCGCAACGAGCAGTACTTC.

V is TRBV5-1 and J is TRBJ2-1; 14 bases line up with TRBD2. The J segment lost 6 bases and the V segment lost 3 bases, leaving 5 bases of the junction unmatched. The germline V gene encodes CDR1 SGHRS and CDR2 YFSETQ. The length of the CDR3 is 16 residues. As DNA, the CDR3 is TGCGCCAGCAGCTCCCTGACTAGCGGGGGGGCCAATGAGCAGTTCTTC. Amino acids: CASSSLTSGGANEQFF. Together with reference TRBV5-1 and TRBJ2-1, the CDR3 gives the full variable domain: KAGVTQTPRYLIKTRGQQVTLSCSPISGHRSVSWYQQTPGQGLQFLFEYFSETQRNKGNFPGRFSGRQFSNSRSEMNVSTLELGDSALYLCASSSLTSGGANEQFFGPGTRLTVL.

The sample holds a few counts of this clone. The rearrangement uses TRBV5-3 and TRBJ1-5; TRBD1 matches 7 bases. TRBV5-3 is flagged as an ORF with uncertain function. The V gene end was trimmed by 1 base and the J gene end by 0 bases; junction bases not matched to a gene: 1. This CDR3 has 15 amino acids. The CDR3 DNA is TGTGCCAGAAGCTTGACAGGGGATAGCAATCAGCCCCAGCATTTT. It specifies CARSLTGDSNQPQHF.

The J gene is TRBJ1-6, the V gene TRBV11-2, with D perhaps matching TRBD1 (6 bases). Trimming took 7 bases from V and 7 from J, leaving 17 bases between them. The germline gives CDR1 SGHAT, CDR2 FQNNGV. This CDR3 spans 15 amino acids. This chain's CDR3 is CASTPGGLENSPLHF. The CDR3 nucleotides read TGTGCCAGCACCCCGGGGGGGCTTGAGAATTCACCCCTCCACTTT.